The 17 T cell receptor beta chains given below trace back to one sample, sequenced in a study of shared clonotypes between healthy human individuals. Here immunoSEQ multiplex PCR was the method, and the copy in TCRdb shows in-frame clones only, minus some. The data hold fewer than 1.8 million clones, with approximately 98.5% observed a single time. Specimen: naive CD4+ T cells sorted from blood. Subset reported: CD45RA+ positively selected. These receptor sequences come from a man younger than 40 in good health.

The CDR3 DNA reads as TGTGCCAGCTCACCAGGACAGGGCTCCCGCGAGCAGTACTTC. It is translated as CASSPGQGSREQYF. This rearrangement joins TRBV18 to TRBJ2-7; 8 nucleotides align to TRBD1. This CDR3 contains 14 residues. Germline V gene sequence: CDR1 KGHSH, CDR2 LQKENI. The trim removed 2 bases at V and 6 bases at J, leaving 6 bases unmatched.

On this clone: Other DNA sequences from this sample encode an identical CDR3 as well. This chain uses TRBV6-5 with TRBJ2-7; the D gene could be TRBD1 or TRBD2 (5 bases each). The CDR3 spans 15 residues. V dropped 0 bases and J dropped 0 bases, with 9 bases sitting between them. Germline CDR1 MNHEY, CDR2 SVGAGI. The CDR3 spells CASSYSRGSSYEQYF. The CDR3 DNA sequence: TGTGCCAGCAGTTACTCACGGGGCAGCTCCTACGAGCAGTACTTC.

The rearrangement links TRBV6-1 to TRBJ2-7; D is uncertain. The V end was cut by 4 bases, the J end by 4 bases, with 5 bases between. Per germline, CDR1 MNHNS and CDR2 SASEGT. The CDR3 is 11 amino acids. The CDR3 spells CASSASYEQYF. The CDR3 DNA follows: TGTGCCAGCAGTGCGAGTTACGAGCAGTACTTC.

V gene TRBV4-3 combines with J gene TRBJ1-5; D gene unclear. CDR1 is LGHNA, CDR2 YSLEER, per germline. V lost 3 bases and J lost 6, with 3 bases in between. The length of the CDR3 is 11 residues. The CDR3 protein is CASSHGQPQHF. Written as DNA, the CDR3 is TGCGCCAGCAGCCATGGTCAGCCCCAGCATTTT.

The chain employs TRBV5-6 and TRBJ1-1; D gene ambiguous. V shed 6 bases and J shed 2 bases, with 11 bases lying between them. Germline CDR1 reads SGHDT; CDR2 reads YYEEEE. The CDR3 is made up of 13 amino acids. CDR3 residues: CASTSRGNTEAFF. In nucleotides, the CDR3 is TGTGCCAGCACCTCTCGGGGAAACACTGAAGCTTTCTTT. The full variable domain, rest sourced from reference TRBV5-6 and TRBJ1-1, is DAGVTQSPTHLIKTRGQQVTLRCSPKSGHDTVSWYQQALGQGPQFIFQYYEEEERQRGNFPDRFSGHQFPNYSSELNVNALLLGDSALYLCASTSRGNTEAFFGQGTRLTVV.

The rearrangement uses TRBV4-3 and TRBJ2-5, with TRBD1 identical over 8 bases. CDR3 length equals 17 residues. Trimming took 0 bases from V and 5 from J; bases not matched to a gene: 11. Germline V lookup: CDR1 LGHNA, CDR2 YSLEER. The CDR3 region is CASSQDPSGGLMETQYF. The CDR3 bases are TGCGCCAGCAGCCAAGATCCATCAGGGGGCTTGATGGAGACCCAGTACTTC.

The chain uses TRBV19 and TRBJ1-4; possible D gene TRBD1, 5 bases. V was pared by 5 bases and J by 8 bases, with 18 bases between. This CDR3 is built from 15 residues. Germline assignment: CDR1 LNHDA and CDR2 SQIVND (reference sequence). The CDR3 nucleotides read TGTGCCAGTAGTGGGCGAAAAGGGGATGTCGAAAAACTGTTTTTT. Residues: CASSGRKGDVEKLFF.

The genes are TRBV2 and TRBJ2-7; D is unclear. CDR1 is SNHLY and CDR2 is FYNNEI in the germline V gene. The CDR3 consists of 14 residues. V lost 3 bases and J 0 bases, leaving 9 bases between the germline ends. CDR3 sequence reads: CASSEGPGSYEQYF. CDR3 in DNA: TGTGCCAGCAGTGAGGGCCCCGGCTCCTACGAGCAGTACTTC.

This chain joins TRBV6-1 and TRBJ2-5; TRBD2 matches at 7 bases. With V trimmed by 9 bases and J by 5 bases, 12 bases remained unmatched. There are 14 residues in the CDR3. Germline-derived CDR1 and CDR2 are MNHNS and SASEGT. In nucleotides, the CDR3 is TGTGCCAGGGGAGGGGTTCAGGGTGAGGAGACCCAGTACTTC. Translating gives CARGGVQGEETQYF.

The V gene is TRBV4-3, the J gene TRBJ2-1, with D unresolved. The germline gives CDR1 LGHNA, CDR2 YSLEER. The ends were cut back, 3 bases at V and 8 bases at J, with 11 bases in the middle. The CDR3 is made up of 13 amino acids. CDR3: CASSQISGDEQFF. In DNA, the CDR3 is TGCGCCAGCAGCCAGATTTCAGGAGATGAGCAGTTCTTC.

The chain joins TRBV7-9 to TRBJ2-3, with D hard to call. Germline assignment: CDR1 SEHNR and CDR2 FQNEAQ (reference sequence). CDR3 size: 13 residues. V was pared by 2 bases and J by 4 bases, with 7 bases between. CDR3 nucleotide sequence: TGTGCCAGCAGCTTACAGTCGGCAGATACGCAGTATTTT. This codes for CASSLQSADTQYF.

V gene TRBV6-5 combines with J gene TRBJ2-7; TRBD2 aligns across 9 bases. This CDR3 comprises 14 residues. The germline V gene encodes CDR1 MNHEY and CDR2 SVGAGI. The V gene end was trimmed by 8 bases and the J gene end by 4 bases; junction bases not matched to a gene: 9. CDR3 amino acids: CASGLAGVGYEQYF. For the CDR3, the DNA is TGTGCCAGCGGCTTAGCGGGAGTAGGTTACGAGCAGTACTTC.

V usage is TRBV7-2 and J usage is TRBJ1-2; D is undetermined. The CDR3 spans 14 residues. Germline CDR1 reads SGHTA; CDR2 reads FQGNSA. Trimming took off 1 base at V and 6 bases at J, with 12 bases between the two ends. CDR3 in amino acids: CASSLGAGGNGYTF. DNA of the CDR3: TGTGCCAGCAGCTTAGGGGCGGGCGGTAATGGCTACACCTTC.

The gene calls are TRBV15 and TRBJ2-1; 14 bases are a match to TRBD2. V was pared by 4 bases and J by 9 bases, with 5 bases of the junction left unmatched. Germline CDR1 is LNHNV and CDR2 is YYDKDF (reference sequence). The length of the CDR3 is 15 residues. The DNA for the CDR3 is TGTGCCACCAGCAAGGGACTAGCGGGAGTAAGTGAGCAGTTCTTC. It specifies CATSKGLAGVSEQFF.

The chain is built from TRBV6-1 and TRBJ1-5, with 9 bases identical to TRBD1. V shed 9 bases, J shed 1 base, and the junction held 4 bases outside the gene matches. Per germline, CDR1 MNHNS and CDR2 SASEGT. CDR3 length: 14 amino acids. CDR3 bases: TGTGCCAGTTCCGGGACAGGGAGCAATCAGCCCCAGCATTTT. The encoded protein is CASSGTGSNQPQHF.

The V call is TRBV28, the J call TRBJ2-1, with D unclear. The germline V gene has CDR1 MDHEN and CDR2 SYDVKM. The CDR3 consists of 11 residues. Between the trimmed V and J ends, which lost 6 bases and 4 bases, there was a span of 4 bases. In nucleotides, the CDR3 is TGTGCCAGCAGCGGATACAATGAGCAGTTCTTC. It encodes CASSGYNEQFF.

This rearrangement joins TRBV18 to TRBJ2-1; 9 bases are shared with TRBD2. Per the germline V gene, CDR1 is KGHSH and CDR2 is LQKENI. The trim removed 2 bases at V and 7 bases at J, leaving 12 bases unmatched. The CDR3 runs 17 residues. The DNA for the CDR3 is TGTGCCAGCTCACCAAAGGGCTTAGCGGGAGTTTGGAATGAGCAGTTCTTC. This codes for CASSPKGLAGVWNEQFF.